The 25 T cell receptor beta chains reported below all come from one sample, sequenced in a study of blood T cell repertoires in COVID-19. Only in-frame clones appear in the TCRdb table, and some are missing; sequencing was by immunoSEQ multiplex PCR. The sample shows 84,000 or so clones, around 81% of them seen only once. The sequenced sample consisted of peripheral blood. The source is a man aged 80 or over with active or convalescent COVID-19.

This chain joins TRBV6-7 and TRBJ1-2; the match to TRBD1 covers 7 bases. TRBV6-7 is placed among ORFs of uncertain function. The trim removed 6 bases at V and 4 bases at J, leaving 17 bases unmatched. This CDR3 has 17 residues. CDR3 amino acids: CASRLEIVQGYFYGYTF. The CDR3 nucleotides read TGTGCCAGCAGGTTAGAAATCGTACAGGGGTACTTCTATGGCTACACCTTC.

This clone was seen at least ten times. CDR3 residues: CASSQVGQGTQPQHF. The CDR3 region has the DNA TGTGCCAGCAGTCAAGTGGGACAGGGGACTCAGCCCCAGCATTTT. The rearrangement joins TRBV7-2 to TRBJ1-5, with TRBD1 matching 10 bases. Germline-derived CDR1 and CDR2 are SGHTA and FQGNSA. J lost 6 bases, V lost 6 bases, and 8 bases had no gene match. The CDR3 has 15 residues.

The chain couples TRBV5-4 to TRBJ1-4, with a possible D match to TRBD1 (6 bases). The V and J ends lost 2 bases and 5 bases respectively, with 10 bases between them. CDR1 and CDR2 from the germline V gene are SGHNT and YYREEE (reference sequence). The CDR3 runs 14 residues. CDR3 in amino acids: CASSLGGPNEKLFF. The CDR3 DNA reads TGTGCCAGCAGCTTAGGGGGACCGAATGAAAAACTGTTTTTT.

The rearrangement joins TRBV30 to TRBJ2-6, with no clear D. Trimming stripped 1 base from V and 2 bases from J, with 3 bases between. Germline assignment: CDR1 GTSNPN and CDR2 SVGIG (reference sequence). The CDR3 runs to 13 residues. CDR3 coding DNA: TGTGCCTGGAGTGCCGCTGGGGCCAACGTCCTGACTTTC. Protein: CAWSAAGANVLTF.

The chain recombines TRBV5-1 with TRBJ2-1, with 14 bases aligning to TRBD2. Germline V lookup: CDR1 SGHRS, CDR2 YFSETQ. With 2 bases clipped from V and 7 bases from J, the junction kept 5 bases outside the gene matches. There are 16 residues in the CDR3. Here the CDR3 reads CASSFGTSGSGNEQFF. The CDR3 DNA is TGCGCCAGCAGCTTCGGGACTAGCGGGAGTGGTAATGAGCAGTTCTTC. Full variable domain (rest looked up from reference TRBV5-1 and TRBJ2-1): KAGVTQTPRYLIKTRGQQVTLSCSPISGHRSVSWYQQTPGQGLQFLFEYFSETQRNKGNFPGRFSGRQFSNSRSEMNVSTLELGDSALYLCASSFGTSGSGNEQFFGPGTRLTVL.

The chain uses TRBV18 and TRBJ2-2; weak D call: TRBD2 (5 bases). The germline V gene has CDR1 KGHSH and CDR2 LQKENI. Trimming removed 5 bases at V and 3 bases at J, with 13 bases between. The CDR3 is 15 amino acids. CDR3 in DNA: TGTGCCAGCTCAAACACCCTCGGGGACACCGGGGAGCTGTTTTTT. Its protein is CASSNTLGDTGELFF.

The chain employs TRBV5-1 and TRBJ2-3, with a tentative D call TRBD1 (6 bases). This CDR3 comprises 14 residues. Germline V gene sequence: CDR1 SGHRS, CDR2 YFSETQ. Trimming cost V 1 base and J 7 bases, with 13 bases left between them. CDR3 loop: CASSLMGQLNTQYF. As DNA, the CDR3 is TGCGCCAGCAGCTTGATGGGACAACTAAATACGCAGTATTTT.

This rearrangement joins TRBV5-1 to TRBJ2-1; possible D gene TRBD1, 5 bases. The CDR3 length is 14 residues. Germline CDR1 SGHRS, CDR2 YFSETQ. V was clipped by 3 bases and J by 9 bases, with 16 bases between them. CDR3 loop: CASSSGQGFTEQFF. In DNA form, the CDR3 reads TGCGCCAGCAGCTCGGGCCAGGGCTTTACTGAGCAGTTCTTC.

The chain employs TRBV29-1 and TRBJ2-3, with 7 bases that match TRBD1. This CDR3 region has 15 residues. With V trimmed by 4 bases and J by 2 bases, 9 bases remained unmatched. The germline V gene encodes CDR1 SQVTM and CDR2 ANQGSEA. CDR3 nucleotide sequence: TGCAGCGTTGCCCCCCTAGGGACAGTCACAGATACGCAGTATTTT. Amino acids: CSVAPLGTVTDTQYF.

The genes are TRBV10-3 and TRBJ1-1; tentative D call: TRBD1 (6 bases). V was cut by 3 bases and J by 5 bases, with 13 bases left in between. CDR1 is ENHRY and CDR2 is SYGVKD in the germline V gene. This CDR3 comprises 14 residues. The CDR3 DNA sequence: TGTGCCATCAGTGACTCTGCCAGGGGAACTGAAGCTTTCTTT. Translation gives CAISDSARGTEAFF.

The J gene is TRBJ1-1, the V gene TRBV28; the D gene is possibly TRBD1 (6 bases). The CDR3 extends over 15 amino acids. The V end was cut by 6 bases, the J end by 1 base, with 15 bases between. Germline CDR1 is MDHEN and CDR2 is SYDVKM. CDR3 protein: CASRGPQGQNTEAFF. CDR3 DNA sequence: TGTGCCAGCAGAGGCCCACAGGGACAGAACACTGAAGCTTTCTTT.

This rearrangement joins TRBV6-5 to TRBJ1-3; 7 bases match TRBD1. This CDR3 has 14 amino acids. V lost 7 bases and J lost 4; bases outside the gene matches: 7. Germline V gene data show CDR1 as MNHEY and CDR2 as SVGAGI. The CDR3 DNA sequence: TGTGCCAGCAACCCCGGGACAGCAGGAAACACCATATATTTT. Protein product: CASNPGTAGNTIYF.

This chain uses TRBV2 with TRBJ2-2, with 10 bases lining up with TRBD1. Germline assignment: CDR1 SNHLY and CDR2 FYNNEI. Unmatched junction bases numbered 3, after V lost 4 bases and J lost 4 bases. The CDR3 length is 15 residues. The CDR3 DNA reads as TGTGCCAGCAGTGTCGGACAGGGGGGCACCGGGGAGCTGTTTTTT. Its translation is CASSVGQGGTGELFF.

This chain connects TRBV28 to TRBJ1-6, with 9 bases aligning to TRBD1. This CDR3 is 15 amino acids long. Germline V gene data show CDR1 as MDHEN and CDR2 as SYDVKM. J was trimmed by 10 bases and V by 5 bases; bases with no gene match: 9. CDR3 bases: TGTGCCAGCAGTCCCGGGACAGGGAACTTGTCACCCCTCCACTTT. Protein product: CASSPGTGNLSPLHF. Supplemented by reference TRBV28 and TRBJ1-6, the full variable domain reads DVKVTQSSRYLVKRTGEKVFLECVQDMDHENMFWYRQDPGLGLRLIYFSYDVKMKEKGDIPEGYSVSREKKERFSLILESASTNQTSMYLCASSPGTGNLSPLHFGNGTRLTVT.

This clone was counted a single time. The chain has TRBV19 and TRBJ2-2; 7 bases map to TRBD2. Germline V CDR1 and CDR2: LNHDA, SQIVND (reference sequence). The CDR3 loop spans 15 amino acids. V shed 11 bases, J shed 1 base, and the junction held 10 bases outside the gene matches. The CDR3 here is CASHARERNTGELFF. Here the CDR3 DNA reads TGTGCCTCCCACGCGCGGGAGAGGAACACCGGGGAGCTGTTTTTT. The full variable domain, rest sourced from reference TRBV19 and TRBJ2-2, is DGGITQSPKYLFRKEGQNVTLSCEQNLNHDAMYWYRQDPGQGLRLIYYSQIVNDFQKGDIAEGYSVSREKKESFPLTVTSAQKNPTAFYLCASHARERNTGELFFGEGSRLTVL.

The chain employs TRBV18 and TRBJ1-3; possible D gene TRBD1, 5 bases. This CDR3 has 14 residues. Trimming left V 6 bases short and J 4 bases short, with 13 bases between. Per germline, CDR1 KGHSH and CDR2 LQKENI. CDR3 in DNA: TGTGCCAGCTCGACGGCGGGGACGGGAAACACCATATATTTT. Encoded protein: CASSTAGTGNTIYF. Full variable domain (outside the CDR3, taken from reference TRBV18 and TRBJ1-3): NAGVMQNPRHLVRRRGQEARLRCSPMKGHSHVYWYRQLPEEGLKFMVYLQKENIIDESGMPKERFSAEFPKEGPSILRIQQVVRGDSAAYFCASSTAGTGNTIYFGEGSWLTVV.

The genes are TRBV19 and TRBJ2-1; 9 bases match TRBD2. In germline, CDR1 is LNHDA, CDR2 SQIVND (reference sequence). This CDR3 is 15 amino acids long. V was pared by 6 bases and J by 8 bases, with 11 bases of the junction left unmatched. The DNA for the CDR3 is TGTGCCAGTAGGCGTCTAGCGGGAAAGTCTCATGAGCAGTTCTTC. The encoded protein is CASRRLAGKSHEQFF.

This chain links TRBV6-5 with TRBJ2-3; D not resolved. The CDR3 length is 13 residues. Looked up from germline, CDR1 is MNHEY and CDR2 is SVGAGI. V gave up 2 bases and J gave up 1 base, with 4 bases separating them. The CDR3: CASSYGRTDTQYF. The CDR3 DNA is TGTGCCAGCAGTTACGGGCGCACAGATACGCAGTATTTT.

The chain links TRBV11-1 to TRBJ2-2; 9 nucleotides agree with TRBD1. V lost 5 bases and J lost 7; bases outside the gene matches: 8. This CDR3 has 15 amino acids. Germline V gene lookup returns CDR1 SGHAT and CDR2 FQDESV (reference sequence). CDR3 DNA sequence: TGTGCCAGCAGCCCATCGGGACAGGGTTACGGGGAGCTGTTTTTT. Residues: CASSPSGQGYGELFF.

The chain combines TRBV24-1 with TRBJ2-1; 8 bases are shared with TRBD1. Germline CDR1 KGHDR, CDR2 SFDVKD. Losses at the gene ends were 5 bases for V and 7 bases for J; bases not matched to a gene: 6. The CDR3 loop spans 14 amino acids. The chain's CDR3 is CATSAGQEWNEQFF. The CDR3 region has the DNA TGTGCCACCAGTGCGGGACAGGAGTGGAATGAGCAGTTCTTC.

In this sample, this clone turned up a few times. CDR3 DNA sequence: TGTGCCAGTAGACAGACGATCTGGGGCTACACCTTC. Its translation is CASRQTIWGYTF. This rearrangement joins TRBV19 to TRBJ1-2; D gene uncertain. Germline V gene lookup returns CDR1 LNHDA and CDR2 SQIVND (reference sequence). Trimming cost V 6 bases and J 8 bases, with 13 bases left between them. The CDR3 spans 12 residues.

The chain combines TRBV10-3 with TRBJ1-5, with D possibly matching TRBD1 (6 bases). Looked up from germline, CDR1 is ENHRY and CDR2 is SYGVKD. The CDR3 consists of 13 residues. The V end was cut by 6 bases, the J end by 6 bases, with 12 bases between. CDR3 DNA sequence: TGTGCCATCAGCCTACAGGGCGGTCAGCCCCAGCATTTT. Translation gives CAISLQGGQPQHF.

V usage is TRBV5-6 and J usage is TRBJ2-3; 11 bases are a match to TRBD2. Per germline, CDR1 SGHDT and CDR2 YYEEEE. The ends lost 3 bases at V and 2 bases at J; junction bases unmatched: 8. The CDR3 totals 17 residues. CDR3 loop: CASSWFGTSGFTDTQYF. The CDR3 DNA is TGTGCCAGCAGCTGGTTCGGGACTAGCGGCTTCACAGATACGCAGTATTTT.

This clone has only one observation. This chain connects TRBV19 to TRBJ1-5; possibly TRBD1 for D (6 bases). The germline V and J ends were trimmed by 5 bases and 6 bases, with 14 bases remaining between them. The CDR3 extends over 14 amino acids. Germline CDR1 LNHDA, CDR2 SQIVND (reference sequence). CDR3: CASSPGGRLQPQHF. The CDR3 region has the DNA TGTGCCAGTAGTCCGGGGGGCCGTCTTCAGCCCCAGCATTTT.

This clone was seen only once. One junction end disagrees with the germline gene, perhaps due to a read error. The chain uses TRBV7-7 and TRBJ2-5; 7 bases align to TRBD1. From germline, CDR1 is SSHAT and CDR2 FNYEAQ (reference sequence). The CDR3 is made up of 15 amino acids. This CDR3 is CASSPRTGAGETQYF. CDR3 sequence (DNA): TGTGCTAGCAGCCCCCGCACAGGGGCCGGAGAGACCCAGTACTTC.